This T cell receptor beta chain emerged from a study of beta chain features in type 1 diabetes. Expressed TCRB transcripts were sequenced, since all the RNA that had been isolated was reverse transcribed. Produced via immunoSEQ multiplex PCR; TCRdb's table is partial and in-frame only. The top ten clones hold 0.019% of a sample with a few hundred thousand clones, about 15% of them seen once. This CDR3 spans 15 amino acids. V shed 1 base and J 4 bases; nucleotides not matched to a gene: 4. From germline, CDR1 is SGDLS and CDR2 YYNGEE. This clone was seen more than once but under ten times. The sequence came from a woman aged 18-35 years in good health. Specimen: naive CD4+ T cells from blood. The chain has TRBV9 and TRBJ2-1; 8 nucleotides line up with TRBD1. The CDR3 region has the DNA TGTGCCAGCAGCGTACAGGGGGCAGGGTACAATGAGCAGTTCTTC. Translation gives CASSVQGAGYNEQFF. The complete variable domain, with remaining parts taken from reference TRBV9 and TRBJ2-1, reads DSGVTQTPKHLITATGQRVTLRCSPRSGDLSVYWYQQSLDQGLQFLIQYYNGEERAKGNILERFSAQQFPDLHSELNLSSLELGDSALYFCASSVQGAGYNEQFFGPGTRLTVL.